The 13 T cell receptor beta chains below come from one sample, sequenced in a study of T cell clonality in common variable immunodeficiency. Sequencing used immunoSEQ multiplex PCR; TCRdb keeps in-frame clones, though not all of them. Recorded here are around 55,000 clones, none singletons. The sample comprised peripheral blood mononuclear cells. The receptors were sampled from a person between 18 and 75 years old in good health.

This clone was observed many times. The chain's CDR3 is CASNEGLAAYEQYF. The sequenced CDR3 bases are TGTGCCAGCAACGAGGGGCTAGCGGCCTACGAG. V usage is TRBV2 and J usage is TRBJ2-7, with 7 bases fitting TRBD2. The read gets to within 3 residues of the CDR3 end, and the germline J gene fills in the rest. There are 14 residues in the CDR3. Germline V gene data show CDR1 as SNHLY and CDR2 as FYNNEI. With V trimmed by 7 bases and J by 2 bases, 8 bases remained unmatched.

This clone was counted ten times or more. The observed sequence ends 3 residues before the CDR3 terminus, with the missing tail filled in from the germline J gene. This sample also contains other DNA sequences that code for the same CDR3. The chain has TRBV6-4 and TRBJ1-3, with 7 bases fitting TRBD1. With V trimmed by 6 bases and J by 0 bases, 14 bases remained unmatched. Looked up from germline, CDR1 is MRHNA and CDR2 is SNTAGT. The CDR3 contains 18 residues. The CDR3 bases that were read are TGTGCCAGCAGCGACACGCCCCCGGGACAGAACTCTGGAAACACC. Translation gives CASSDTPPGQNSGNT. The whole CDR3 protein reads CASSDTPPGQNSGNTIYF.

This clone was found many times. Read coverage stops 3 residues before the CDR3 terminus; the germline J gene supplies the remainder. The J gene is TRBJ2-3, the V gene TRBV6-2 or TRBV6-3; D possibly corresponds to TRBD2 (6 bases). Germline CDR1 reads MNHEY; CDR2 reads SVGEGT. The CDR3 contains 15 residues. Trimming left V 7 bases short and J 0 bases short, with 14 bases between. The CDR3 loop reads CASTPFGGSTDTQYF. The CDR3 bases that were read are TGTGCCAGCACCCCCTTCGGGGGAAGCACAGATACG.

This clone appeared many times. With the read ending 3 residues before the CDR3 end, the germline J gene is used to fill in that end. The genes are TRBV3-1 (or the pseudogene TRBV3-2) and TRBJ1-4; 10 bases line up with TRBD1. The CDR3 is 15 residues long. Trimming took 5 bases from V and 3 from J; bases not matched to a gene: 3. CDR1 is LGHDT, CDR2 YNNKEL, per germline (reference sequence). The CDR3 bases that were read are TGTGCCAGCAGCAGACAGGGGGCAGCTAATGAAAAA. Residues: CASSRQGAANEK. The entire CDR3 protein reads CASSRQGAANEKLFF.

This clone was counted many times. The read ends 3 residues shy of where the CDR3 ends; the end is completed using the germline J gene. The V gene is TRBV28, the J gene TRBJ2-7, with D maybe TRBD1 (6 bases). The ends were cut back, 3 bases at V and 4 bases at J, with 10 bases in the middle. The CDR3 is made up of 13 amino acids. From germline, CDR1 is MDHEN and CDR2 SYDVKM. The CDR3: CASSFQGHYEQYF. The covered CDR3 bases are TGTGCCAGCAGTTTCCAGGGACATTACGAG.

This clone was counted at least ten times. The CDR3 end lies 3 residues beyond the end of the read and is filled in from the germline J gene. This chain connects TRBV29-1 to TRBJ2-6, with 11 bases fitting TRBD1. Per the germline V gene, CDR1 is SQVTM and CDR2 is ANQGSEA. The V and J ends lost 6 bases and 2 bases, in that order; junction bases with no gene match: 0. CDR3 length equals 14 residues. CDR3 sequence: CSVGQGAGANVLTF. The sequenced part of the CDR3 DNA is TGCAGCGTGGGACAGGGGGCTGGGGCCAACGTC.

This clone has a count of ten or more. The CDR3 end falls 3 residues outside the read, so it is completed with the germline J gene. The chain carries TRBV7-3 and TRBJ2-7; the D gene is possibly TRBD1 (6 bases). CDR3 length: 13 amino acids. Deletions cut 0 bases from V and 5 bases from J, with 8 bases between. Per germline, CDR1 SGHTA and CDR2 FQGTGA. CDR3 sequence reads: CASSLTRQDEQYF. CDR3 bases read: TGTGCCAGCAGCTTAACGCGACAGGACGAG.

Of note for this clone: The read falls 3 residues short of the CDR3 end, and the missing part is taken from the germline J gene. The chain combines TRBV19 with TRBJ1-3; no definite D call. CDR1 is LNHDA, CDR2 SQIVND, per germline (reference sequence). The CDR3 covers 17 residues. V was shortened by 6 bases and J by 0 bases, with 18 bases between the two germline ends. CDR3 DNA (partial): TGTGCCAGTAGAAGCGCCGCGGGTCGGCCCTCTGGAAACACC. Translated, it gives CASRSAAGRPSGNT. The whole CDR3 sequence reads CASRSAAGRPSGNTIYF.

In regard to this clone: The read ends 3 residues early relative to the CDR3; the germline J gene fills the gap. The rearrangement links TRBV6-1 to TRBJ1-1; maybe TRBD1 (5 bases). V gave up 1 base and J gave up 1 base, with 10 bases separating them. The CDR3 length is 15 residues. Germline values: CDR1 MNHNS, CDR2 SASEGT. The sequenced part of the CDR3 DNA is TGTGCCAGCAGTGAAGTGGGCAGGGAGAACACTGAA. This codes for CASSEVGRENTE. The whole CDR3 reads CASSEVGRENTEAFF.

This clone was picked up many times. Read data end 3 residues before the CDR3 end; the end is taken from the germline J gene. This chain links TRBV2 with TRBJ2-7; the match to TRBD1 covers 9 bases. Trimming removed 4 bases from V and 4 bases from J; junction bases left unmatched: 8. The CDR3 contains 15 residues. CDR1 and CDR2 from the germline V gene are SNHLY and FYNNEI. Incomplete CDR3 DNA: TGTGCCAGCAGTGTTAGGACAGGGGTGGGATACGAG. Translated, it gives CASSVRTGVGYE. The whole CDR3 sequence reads CASSVRTGVGYEQYF.

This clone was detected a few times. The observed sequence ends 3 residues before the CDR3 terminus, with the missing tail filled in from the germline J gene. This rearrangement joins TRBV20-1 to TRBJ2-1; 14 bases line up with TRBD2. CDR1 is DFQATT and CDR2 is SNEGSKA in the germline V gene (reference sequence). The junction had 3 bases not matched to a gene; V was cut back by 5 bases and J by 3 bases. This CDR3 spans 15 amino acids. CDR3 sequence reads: CSAPGTSGGYNEQFF. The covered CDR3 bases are TGCAGTGCTCCTGGGACTAGCGGGGGCTACAATGAG.

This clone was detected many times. CDR3 DNA, as far as it was read: TGTGCCAGCAGTGATGGGCGGGGGGTCCTGGGGGAGACC. Translated, it gives CASSDGRGVLGET. The CDR3 in full is CASSDGRGVLGETQYF. The chain recombines TRBV6-1 with TRBJ2-5; 8 bases are shared with TRBD2. The CDR3 end falls 3 residues outside the read, so it is completed with the germline J gene. Germline assignment: CDR1 MNHNS and CDR2 SASEGT. V dropped 3 bases and J dropped 5; count of bases not matched to a gene: 11. This CDR3 has 16 residues.

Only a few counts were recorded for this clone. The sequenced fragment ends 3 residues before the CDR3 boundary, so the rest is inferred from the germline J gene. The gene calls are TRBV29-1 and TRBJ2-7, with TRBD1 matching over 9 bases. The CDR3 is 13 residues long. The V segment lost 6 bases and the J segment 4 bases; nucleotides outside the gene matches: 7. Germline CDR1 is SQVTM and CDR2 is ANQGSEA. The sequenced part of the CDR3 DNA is TGCAGCGTGGTGGGGACAGGGAAGTACGAG. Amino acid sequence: CSVVGTGKYE. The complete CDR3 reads CSVVGTGKYEQYF.